This section outlines one T cell receptor (beta chain) sequence together with its context. Its antigen is undetermined. With a much larger clone just one base away, this may be a read error. A sample-barcoded 5' primer and a J-beta primer mix were used in a second PCR of roughly 6 to 11 cycles. The authors tagged each cDNA molecule using a template-switch adaptor with 12 random nucleotides. CDR3-containing paired-end reads numbering at least 2.5 million came from each sample. In TCRdb, the 5' RACE reads were re-called with MiXCR into one record per CDR3 protein. The sample yields hundreds of thousands of distinct CDR3 sequences, nearly 60% seen once. These data belong to a study of blood T cells in healthy people across ages. Trimming stripped 0 bases from V and 7 bases from J, with 24 bases between. This CDR3 spans 18 amino acids. The V gene's germline CDR1 is LGHDT and CDR2 YNNKEL (reference sequence).

Study observations and caveats: A greater number of naive CD4+ cells and higher diversity distinguished long-lived donors from aged donors.

Every donor gave 9 to 10 milliliters of peripheral blood. The rearrangement joins TRBV3-1 to TRBJ1-2, with D perhaps matching TRBD1 (5 bases). Sequencing input: blood. This sequence was found in a man younger than 45 in good health. CDR3 sequence reads: CASSQDSSGRGFVSGYTF. CDR3 coding DNA: TGTGCCAGCAGCCAAGATTCCTCGGGGCGGGGGTTCGTCTCTGGCTACACCTTC.